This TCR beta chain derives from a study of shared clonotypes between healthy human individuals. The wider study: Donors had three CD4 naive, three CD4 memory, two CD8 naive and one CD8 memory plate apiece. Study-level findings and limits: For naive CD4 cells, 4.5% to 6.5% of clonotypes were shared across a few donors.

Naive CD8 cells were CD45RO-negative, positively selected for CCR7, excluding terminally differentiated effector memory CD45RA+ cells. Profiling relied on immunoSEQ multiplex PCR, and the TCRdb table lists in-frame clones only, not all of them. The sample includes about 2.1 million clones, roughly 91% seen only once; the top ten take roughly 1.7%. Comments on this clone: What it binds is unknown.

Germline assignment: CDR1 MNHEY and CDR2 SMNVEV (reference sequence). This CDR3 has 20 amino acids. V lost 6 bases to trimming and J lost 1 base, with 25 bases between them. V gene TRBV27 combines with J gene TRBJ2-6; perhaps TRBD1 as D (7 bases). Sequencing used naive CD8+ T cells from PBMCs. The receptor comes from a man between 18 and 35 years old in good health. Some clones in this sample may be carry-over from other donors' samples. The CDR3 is CASRSFWQGGSGSGANVLTF. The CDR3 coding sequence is TGTGCCAGCAGAAGTTTTTGGCAGGGGGGATCGGGTTCTGGGGCCAACGTCCTGACTTTC.